The next 5 T cell receptor beta chains were all read from a single sample in a study of cytomegalovirus exposure and HLA in healthy donors. Profiling relied on immunoSEQ multiplex PCR, and the TCRdb table lists in-frame clones only, not all of them. The top ten clones hold over 3% of a sample with about 110,000 clones, about 88% of them seen once. Sequenced: PBMCs. These receptors were obtained from a woman between 18 and 29 years old in good health and CMV-seropositive.

The chain joins TRBV6-6 to TRBJ2-3, with TRBD1 as a possible D gene (5 bases). The CDR3 extends over 14 amino acids. The V end lost 0 bases, the J end lost 6 bases, and 10 bases lay between the germline ends. The germline V gene encodes CDR1 MNHNY and CDR2 SVGAGI (reference sequence). This chain's CDR3 is CASSYSQGGDTQYF. The CDR3, as DNA: TGTGCCAGCAGTTACTCGCAGGGTGGGGATACGCAGTATTTT.

This clone appeared a few times. Germline is not matched at one junction end, which may reflect a read error. The chain recombines TRBV5-1 with TRBJ2-2; D is undetermined. Germline assignment: CDR1 SGHRS and CDR2 YFSETQ. This CDR3 is built from 12 residues. This CDR3 reads CASSPNSGELFF. The CDR3 bases are TGCGCCAGCAGCCCCAACAGCGGGGAGCTGTTTTTT.

The rearrangement uses TRBV29-1 and TRBJ2-3; tentative D call: TRBD2 (6 bases). In germline, CDR1 is SQVTM, CDR2 ANQGSEA. The V gene lost 5 bases and the J gene lost 4 bases, with 13 bases spanning the gap. This CDR3 comprises 13 residues. CDR3 sequence reads: CSVSTSSSDTQYF. In DNA, the CDR3 is TGCAGCGTTTCGACTAGTTCGTCAGATACGCAGTATTTT.

CDR3 loop: CASSKREAGEQFF. CDR3 DNA sequence: TGTGCCAGCAGCAAGCGGGAGGCGGGTGAGCAGTTCTTC. The V gene is TRBV6-1, the J gene TRBJ2-1; 9 bases match TRBD2. V was clipped by 6 bases and J by 9 bases; unmatched bases: 6. Germline V lookup: CDR1 MNHNS, CDR2 SASEGT. The CDR3 loop spans 13 amino acids.

The V and J genes are TRBV2 and TRBJ2-3; TRBD2 is a possible D gene (5 bases). Germline assignment: CDR1 SNHLY and CDR2 FYNNEI. The CDR3 spans 15 residues. The ends were cut back, 6 bases at V and 10 bases at J, with 23 bases in the middle. The chain's CDR3 is CASRETGSPAGSQYF. The CDR3 region has the DNA TGTGCCAGCAGGGAAACCGGGTCCCCGGCGGGTTCGCAGTATTTT. Using reference TRBV2 and TRBJ2-3 for the parts outside the CDR3, the full variable domain is EPEVTQTPSHQVTQMGQEVILRCVPISNHLYFYWYRQILGQKVEFLVSFYNNEISEKSEIFDDQFSVERPDGSNFTLKIRSTKLEDSAMYFCASRETGSPAGSQYFGPGTRLTVL.